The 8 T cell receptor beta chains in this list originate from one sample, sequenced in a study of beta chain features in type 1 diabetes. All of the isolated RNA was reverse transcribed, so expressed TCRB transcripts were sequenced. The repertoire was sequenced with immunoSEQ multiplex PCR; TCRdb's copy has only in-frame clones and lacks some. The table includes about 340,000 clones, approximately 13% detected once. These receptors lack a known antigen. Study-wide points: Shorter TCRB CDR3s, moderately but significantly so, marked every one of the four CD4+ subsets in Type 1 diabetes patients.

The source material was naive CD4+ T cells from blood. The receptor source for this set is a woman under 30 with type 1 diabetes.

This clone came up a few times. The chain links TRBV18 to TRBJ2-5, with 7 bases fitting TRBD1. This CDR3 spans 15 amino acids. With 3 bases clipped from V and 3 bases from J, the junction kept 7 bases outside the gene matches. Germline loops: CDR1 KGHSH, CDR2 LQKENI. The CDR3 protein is CASSPLTGTEETQYF. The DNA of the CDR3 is TGTGCCAGCTCACCGTTGACCGGGACAGAAGAGACCCAGTACTTC.

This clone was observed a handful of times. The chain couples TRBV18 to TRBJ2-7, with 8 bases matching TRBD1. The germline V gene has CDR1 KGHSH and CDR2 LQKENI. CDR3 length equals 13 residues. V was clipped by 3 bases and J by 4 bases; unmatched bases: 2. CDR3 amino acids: CASSPGQEYEQYF. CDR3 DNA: TGTGCCAGCTCACCGGGACAGGAGTACGAGCAGTACTTC.

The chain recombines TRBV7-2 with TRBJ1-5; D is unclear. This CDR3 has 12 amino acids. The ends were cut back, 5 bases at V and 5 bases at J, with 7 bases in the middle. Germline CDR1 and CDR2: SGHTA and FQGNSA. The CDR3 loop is CASSKRDQPQHF. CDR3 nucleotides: TGTGCCAGCAGCAAGAGGGATCAGCCCCAGCATTTT.

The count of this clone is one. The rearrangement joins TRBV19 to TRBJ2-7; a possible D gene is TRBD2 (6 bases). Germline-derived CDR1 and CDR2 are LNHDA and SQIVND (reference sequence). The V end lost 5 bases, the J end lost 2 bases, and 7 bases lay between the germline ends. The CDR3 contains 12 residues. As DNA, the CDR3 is TGTGCCAGTAGTCGGGGGACCTACGAGCAGTACTTC. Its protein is CASSRGTYEQYF. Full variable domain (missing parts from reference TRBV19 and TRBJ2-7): DGGITQSPKYLFRKEGQNVTLSCEQNLNHDAMYWYRQDPGQGLRLIYYSQIVNDFQKGDIAEGYSVSREKKESFPLTVTSAQKNPTAFYLCASSRGTYEQYFGPGTRLTVT.

CDR3 in DNA: TGTGCTAGTCGGGACAGGGGAAGGCGCGGGAGGGTTGGCAAAAACATTCAGTACTTC. Translation: CASRDRGRRGRVGKNIQYF. This chain links TRBV12-5 with TRBJ2-4, with D tentatively TRBD1 (10 bases). The germline V gene has CDR1 LGHNT and CDR2 FRNRAP. V lost 8 bases and J 3 bases, leaving 29 bases between the germline ends. This CDR3 has 19 residues.

The DNA for the CDR3 is TGTGCCAGCAGCCCTGGAAACGACCGGGGGACCGGGGAGCTGTTTTTT. Residues: CASSPGNDRGTGELFF. The chain employs TRBV11-3 and TRBJ2-2; maybe TRBD2 (6 bases). CDR1 and CDR2 (germline): SGHNT, YENEEA. V lost 5 bases and J 5 bases, leaving 18 bases between the germline ends. The CDR3 totals 16 residues.

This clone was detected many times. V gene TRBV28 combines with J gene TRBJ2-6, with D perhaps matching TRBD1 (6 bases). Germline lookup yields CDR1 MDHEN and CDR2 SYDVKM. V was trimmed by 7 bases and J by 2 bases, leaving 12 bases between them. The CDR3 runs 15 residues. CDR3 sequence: CASNGRGTGANVLTF. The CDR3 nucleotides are TGTGCCAGCAACGGAAGGGGGACTGGGGCCAACGTCCTGACTTTC.

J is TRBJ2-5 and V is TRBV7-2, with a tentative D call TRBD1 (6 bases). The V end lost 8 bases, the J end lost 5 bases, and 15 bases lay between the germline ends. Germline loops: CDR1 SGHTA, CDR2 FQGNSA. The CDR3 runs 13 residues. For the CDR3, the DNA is TGTGCCAGCTTGGGCAGGGGCAGGGAGACCCAGTACTTC. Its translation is CASLGRGRETQYF.